These 6 T cell receptor beta chains share one sample of origin, sequenced in a study of T cell repertoires in cytomegalovirus infection. TCRdb re-called the reads with MiXCR, one entry per CDR3 protein. The table lists 480,000 or so distinct CDR3 sequences, about 11% of them singletons. The sequencing input was PBMCs. Receptors were obtained from a human donor in good health (CMV status not recorded). Some clones in this sample may be carry-over from other donors' samples.

This clonotype was counted many times. The chain employs TRBV7-9 and TRBJ2-3; a possible D gene is TRBD1 (6 bases). Deletions cut 1 base from V and 3 bases from J, with 14 bases between. The CDR3 sequence is 16 residues long. Germline CDR1 and CDR2: SEHNR and FQNEAQ (reference sequence). The CDR3 DNA sequence: TGTGCCAGCAGCTTAGAGCTTGGAAGGGGGACAGATACGCAGTATTTT. Protein product: CASSLELGRGTDTQYF.

This clonotype was observed at least ten times. The J gene is TRBJ1-1, the V gene TRBV20-1, with D hard to call. The germline V and J ends were trimmed by 7 bases and 1 base, with 10 bases remaining between them. CDR3 length: 12 amino acids. Per the germline V gene, CDR1 is DFQATT and CDR2 is SNEGSKA (reference sequence). CDR3 nucleotides: TGCAGTGTATCCCCTCGGAACACTGAAGCTTTCTTT. Translated: CSVSPRNTEAFF.

This clonotype was seen at least ten times. This chain uses TRBV5-6 with TRBJ2-2; D may match TRBD1 or TRBD2 (6 bases each). The CDR3 length is 14 residues. Trimming took off 4 bases at V and 5 bases at J, with 12 bases between the two ends. The germline V gene has CDR1 SGHDT and CDR2 YYEEEE. The CDR3 nucleotides are TGTGCCAGCAGCATCCAGGGGAGGACCGGGGAGCTGTTTTTT. This translates into CASSIQGRTGELFF.

This clonotype was observed many times. V and J are TRBV10-3 and TRBJ2-5, with a tentative D call TRBD2 (5 bases). Trimming removed 2 bases from V and 5 bases from J, with 9 bases in between. Germline V gives CDR1 ENHRY, CDR2 SYGVKD. This CDR3 comprises 13 residues. The CDR3 DNA reads TGTGCCATCAGTGAGGCTAGCAGGGAGACCCAGTACTTC. Translating it yields CAISEASRETQYF.

This clonotype appeared many times. V and J are TRBV12-3 or TRBV12-4 and TRBJ2-3; weak D call: TRBD2 (5 bases). V was clipped by 3 bases and J by 1 base, with 11 bases between them. The CDR3 is 15 residues long. The CDR3 bases are TGTGCCAGCAGTTTTCCCAGCGGAGGCACAGATACGCAGTATTTT. It translates to CASSFPSGGTDTQYF.

This clonotype was recorded only once. V gene TRBV5-1 combines with J gene TRBJ1-3; D remains ambiguous. Trimming took 1 base from V and 8 from J, leaving 19 bases between them. The length of the CDR3 is 16 residues. Per germline, CDR1 SGHRS and CDR2 YFSETQ. The CDR3 DNA sequence: TGCGCCAGCAGCTTGAATCCGGCGATGTCTGCGGACACCATATATTTT. Its translation: CASSLNPAMSADTIYF.